These T cell receptor beta chains were read from a single sample in a study of blood T cell repertoires in COVID-19. Generated by immunoSEQ multiplex PCR, the TCRdb table keeps only in-frame clones and is missing some. The top ten hold roughly 12% of the sample, which has approximately 94,000 clones, approximately 86% seen once. The source material was peripheral blood. These receptor sequences come from a man aged 45 to 65 with active or convalescent COVID-19. The CDR3 runs from the conserved cysteine through the conserved F or W. D genes are given only for firm matches. Clone size, where shown, is once, few, many, or a class for clones that have expanded.

D gene: TRBD2; clone size: NA; V gene: TRBV19; J gene: TRBJ2-3; CDR3 DNA: TGTGCCAGTAGTATTTCTAGCGGCTCTAGCACAGATACGCAGTATTTT; CDR3 protein: CASSISSGSSTDTQYF
D gene: TRBD1; clone size: NA; V gene: TRBV10-3; J gene: TRBJ1-2; CDR3 DNA: TGTGCCATCAGTTACGGGACAGGGTATGGCTACACCTTC; CDR3 protein: CAISYGTGYGYTF
D gene: TRBD2; clone size: once; V gene: TRBV13; J gene: TRBJ2-3; CDR3 DNA: TGTGCCAGCAGCTTAAATGGGGCGGGAGTCGCAGATACGCAGTATTTT; CDR3 protein: CASSLNGAGVADTQYF
D gene: NA; clone size: NA; V gene: TRBV28; J gene: TRBJ2-7; CDR3 DNA: TGTGCCAGCAGTTTCCGTCTCGAACAACAGACCTACGAGCAGTACTTC; CDR3 protein: CASSFRLEQQTYEQYF
D gene: TRBD2; clone size: NA; V gene: TRBV6-4; J gene: TRBJ2-1; CDR3 DNA: TGTGCCAGCAGTGATGAGACTAGCGGTCACAATGAGCAGTTCTTC; CDR3 protein: CASSDETSGHNEQFF
D gene: NA; clone size: NA; V gene: TRBV2; J gene: TRBJ2-3; CDR3 DNA: TGTGCCGGAAAGGGGGGGAACACAGATACGCAGTATTTT; CDR3 protein: CAGKGGNTDTQYF
D gene: NA; clone size: NA; V gene: TRBV3-1/TRBV3-2; J gene: TRBJ1-1; CDR3 DNA: TGTGCCAGCAGCCAAGGAGAGCGGAGAGCTTTCTTT; CDR3 protein: CASSQGERRAFF
D gene: TRBD1; clone size: NA; V gene: TRBV5-1; J gene: TRBJ1-2; CDR3 DNA: TGCGCCAGCAGCTTGGCGGGAGGACAGGGGAGTTCGGATGGCTACACCTTC; CDR3 protein: CASSLAGGQGSSDGYTF
D gene: NA; clone size: NA; V gene: TRBV6-6; J gene: TRBJ1-4; CDR3 DNA: TGTGCCAGCAGTTCTTACAGCGGGGAAAAACTGTTTTTT; CDR3 protein: CASSSYSGEKLFF
D gene: TRBD1; clone size: NA; V gene: TRBV7-9; J gene: TRBJ1-2; CDR3 DNA: TGTGCCAGCAGCAAACAGGGGGCGTTATATGGCTACACCTTC; CDR3 protein: CASSKQGALYGYTF
D gene: TRBD1; clone size: NA; V gene: TRBV6-5; J gene: TRBJ1-2; CDR3 DNA: TGTGCCAGCACCCCTGGGACAGGGCAGGGCTACACCTTC; CDR3 protein: CASTPGTGQGYTF
D gene: TRBD1; clone size: NA; V gene: TRBV7-9; J gene: TRBJ1-1; CDR3 DNA: TGTGCCAGCAGCTTACGGGACAGAGGGAACACTGAAGCTTTCTTT; CDR3 protein: CASSLRDRGNTEAFF
D gene: TRBD2; clone size: NA; V gene: TRBV30; J gene: TRBJ2-3; CDR3 DNA: TGTGCCCTATCTAGCGGCAACACAGATACGCAGTATTTT; CDR3 protein: CALSSGNTDTQYF
D gene: NA; clone size: NA; V gene: TRBV11-3; J gene: TRBJ2-7; CDR3 DNA: TGTGCCAGCAGCCCGTTTTCTTCTAGCGGACAGTACGAGCAGTACTTC; CDR3 protein: CASSPFSSSGQYEQYF
D gene: NA; clone size: NA; V gene: TRBV21-1; J gene: TRBJ2-7; CDR3 DNA: TGTGCCAGCACCGCAAAGATAGTGATGTTCCGGGGCGAGCAGTACTTC; CDR3 protein: CASTAKIVMFRGEQYF
D gene: NA; clone size: NA; V gene: TRBV2; J gene: TRBJ2-7; CDR3 DNA: TGTGCCAGCAGCTCCCCGGGAATCTCCTACGAGCAGTACTTC; CDR3 protein: CASSSPGISYEQYF
D gene: TRBD2; clone size: NA; V gene: TRBV6-5; J gene: TRBJ2-7; CDR3 DNA: TGTGCCAGCAGTTCCCGCCGGTCACTAGCGGGAGTGGTTCAGTACTTC; CDR3 protein: CASSSRRSLAGVVQYF
D gene: NA; clone size: NA; V gene: TRBV19; J gene: TRBJ1-5; CDR3 DNA: TGTGCCAGTAGCACTATCCTGGCAGGGGACAATCAGCCCCAGCATTTT; CDR3 protein: CASSTILAGDNQPQHF
D gene: TRBD1; clone size: NA; V gene: TRBV6-5; J gene: TRBJ2-4; CDR3 DNA: TGTGCCTCCGGGGCAGGGGGCGTTCATTACTTC; CDR3 protein: CASGAGGVHYF
D gene: NA; clone size: NA; V gene: TRBV2; J gene: TRBJ1-6; CDR3 DNA: TGTGCCAGCAGTTTACAGGGAACGAATTCACCCCTCCACTTT; CDR3 protein: CASSLQGTNSPLHF
D gene: TRBD1; clone size: NA; V gene: TRBV25-1; J gene: TRBJ1-4; CDR3 DNA: TGTGCCAGCAGTGAAGACAGGGAAGGGTCAACTAATGAAAAACTGTTTTTT; CDR3 protein: CASSEDREGSTNEKLFF
D gene: TRBD2; clone size: NA; V gene: TRBV3-1/TRBV3-2; J gene: TRBJ2-3; CDR3 DNA: TGTGCCAGCAGCCGGGGGACTAGCGGATTCACAGATACGCAGTATTTT; CDR3 protein: CASSRGTSGFTDTQYF
D gene: TRBD2; clone size: NA; V gene: TRBV10-1; J gene: TRBJ2-1; CDR3 DNA: TGCGCCAGCAGAGCGGCCCCGGGGGGGGAGCAGTTCTTC; CDR3 protein: CASRAAPGGEQFF
D gene: NA; clone size: NA; V gene: TRBV7-3; J gene: TRBJ1-4; CDR3 DNA: TGTGCCAGCAGCTTCAAGGGGTCAGAAAAACTGTTTTTT; CDR3 protein: CASSFKGSEKLFF
D gene: TRBD2; clone size: NA; V gene: TRBV2; J gene: TRBJ2-3; CDR3 DNA: TGTGCCAGCAGCCTACGGACTAGCGGGGGAGATACGCAGTATTTT; CDR3 protein: CASSLRTSGGDTQYF
D gene: NA; clone size: NA; V gene: TRBV28; J gene: TRBJ1-2; CDR3 DNA: TGTGCCAGCACCGTGGGGGAGGGCTATGGCTACACCTTC; CDR3 protein: CASTVGEGYGYTF
D gene: NA; clone size: NA; V gene: TRBV7-3; J gene: TRBJ2-1; CDR3 DNA: TGTGCCAGCAGCTTAAACCCCTCCGCGGCCCGCTACAATGAGCAGTTCTTC; CDR3 protein: CASSLNPSAARYNEQFF